A single sample is the source of the 21 T cell receptor beta chains below, sequenced in a study of cytomegalovirus exposure and HLA in healthy donors. 13 Jbeta primers and 60 Vbeta primers were used for the PCR. Sequencing used immunoSEQ multiplex PCR; TCRdb keeps in-frame clones, though not all of them. The top ten clones hold roughly 4% of a sample with about 95,000 clones, about four fifths of them seen once. The material sequenced was PBMCs. Receptors were obtained from a woman in her seventies in good health and CMV-seropositive.

V and J are TRBV7-6 and TRBJ2-7, with D possibly TRBD2 on 7 matching bases. Between the trimmed V and J ends, which lost 2 bases and 5 bases, there was a span of 16 bases. This CDR3 is 15 amino acids long. Per germline, CDR1 SGHVS and CDR2 FNYEAQ. CDR3 nucleotides: TGTGCCAGCAGCTTAAGCGGGGCAGGGGTGAACGAGCAGTACTTC. Encoded protein: CASSLSGAGVNEQYF.

The rearrangement uses TRBV7-9 and TRBJ2-1; possible D gene TRBD2, 5 bases. V was cut by 1 base and J by 0 bases, with 7 bases left in between. The CDR3 has 15 residues. CDR1 and CDR2 from the germline V gene are SEHNR and FQNEAQ (reference sequence). CDR3 protein: CASSLGRTSYNEQFF. In DNA form, the CDR3 reads TGTGCCAGCAGCTTAGGGAGGACCTCCTACAATGAGCAGTTCTTC.

The chain links TRBV7-3 to TRBJ2-3; a possible D gene is TRBD1 (6 bases). CDR1 SGHTA and CDR2 FQGTGA come from the germline V gene. This CDR3 has 14 residues. Trimming took off 5 bases at V and 0 bases at J, with 9 bases between the two ends. The CDR3 DNA reads as TGTGCCAGCAGCATACAGGGTAGCACAGATACGCAGTATTTT. This encodes CASSIQGSTDTQYF.

This chain uses TRBV5-4 with TRBJ1-1; D is ambiguous. Germline V gene sequence: CDR1 SGHNT, CDR2 YYREEE (reference sequence). CDR3 length: 13 residues. V shed 4 bases and J shed 0 bases, with 7 bases lying between them. CDR3 bases: TGTGCCAGCAGCCCGAGGATGAACACTGAAGCTTTCTTT. Encoded protein: CASSPRMNTEAFF.

Regarding this clone: Compared with germline, one end of the junction differs, possibly owing to a read error. V and J are TRBV18 and TRBJ2-5, with 9 bases lining up with TRBD2. The CDR3 length is 16 residues. From germline, CDR1 is KGHSH and CDR2 LQKENI. The CDR3 loop is CASSLNSGLAGETRYF. Written as DNA, the CDR3 is TGTGCCAGCTCACTAAACTCGGGACTAGCAGGGGAGACCCGGTACTTC.

The chain uses TRBV2 and TRBJ1-5; possibly TRBD1 for D (6 bases). The CDR3 sequence is 14 residues long. V gave up 4 bases and J gave up 6 bases, with 13 bases separating them. The germline V gene encodes CDR1 SNHLY and CDR2 FYNNEI. CDR3 protein: CASSVGGLTQPQHF. CDR3 nucleotide sequence: TGTGCCAGCAGTGTCGGGGGGCTGACTCAGCCCCAGCATTTT. Combining the CDR3 with reference TRBV2 and TRBJ1-5 gives the whole variable domain EPEVTQTPSHQVTQMGQEVILRCVPISNHLYFYWYRQILGQKVEFLVSFYNNEISEKSEIFDDQFSVERPDGSNFTLKIRSTKLEDSAMYFCASSVGGLTQPQHFGDGTRLSIL.

This clone was seen a few times. The genes are TRBV4-3 and TRBJ2-7; a weak D match, TRBD2 (5 bases). The CDR3 sequence is 14 residues long. The germline V gene encodes CDR1 LGHNA and CDR2 YSLEER. Trimming took off 4 bases at V and 4 bases at J, with 14 bases between the two ends. The CDR3 region has the DNA TGCGCCAGCAGCCGGACTGGACGGGGATACGAGCAGTACTTC. Translation: CASSRTGRGYEQYF.

The chain combines TRBV29-1 with TRBJ2-7, with 8 bases identical to TRBD1. The J segment lost 5 bases and the V segment lost 1 base, leaving 4 bases of the junction unmatched. The germline CDR1 and CDR2 sequences are SQVTM and ANQGSEA. This CDR3 has 13 amino acids. This chain's CDR3 is CSVEGTGLDEQYF. CDR3 in DNA: TGCAGCGTTGAAGGGACAGGGTTGGACGAGCAGTACTTC.

V is TRBV7-2 and J is TRBJ2-1; 13 nucleotides align to TRBD2. CDR1 is SGHTA and CDR2 is FQGNSA in the germline V gene. The CDR3 totals 14 residues. J lost 12 bases, V lost 4 bases, and 6 bases had no gene match. This CDR3 is CASSSGLAGEWQFF. The DNA of the CDR3 is TGTGCCAGCAGCTCAGGACTAGCGGGAGAATGGCAGTTCTTC.

The V call is TRBV7-9, the J call TRBJ1-1; maybe TRBD1 (5 bases). This CDR3 is built from 19 residues. Germline CDR1 SEHNR, CDR2 FQNEAQ (reference sequence). Trimming cost V 0 bases and J 2 bases, with 22 bases left between them. CDR3 in DNA: TGTGCCAGCAGCTTAGCATCGGTTAGGGGTCGTTTGACCAACACTGAAGCTTTCTTT. Protein sequence: CASSLASVRGRLTNTEAFF. The variable domain in full, completed from reference TRBV7-9 and TRBJ1-1, reads DTGVSQNPRHKITKRGQNVTFRCDPISEHNRLYWYRQTLGQGPEFLTYFQNEAQLEKSRLLSDRFSAERPKGSFSTLEIQRTEQGDSAMYLCASSLASVRGRLTNTEAFFGQGTRLTVV.

This sequence joins TRBV2 and TRBJ1-1; the match to TRBD1 covers 7 bases. The junction had 5 bases not matched to a gene; V was cut back by 7 bases and J by 0 bases. The CDR3 loop spans 14 amino acids. Germline CDR1 and CDR2: SNHLY and FYNNEI. CDR3 coding DNA: TGTGCCAGCACATACAGGGGTCTGAACACTGAAGCTTTCTTT. Its translation is CASTYRGLNTEAFF.

This clone came up once. The V and J genes are TRBV28 and TRBJ2-7; 9 nucleotides align to TRBD2. CDR1 MDHEN and CDR2 SYDVKM come from the germline V gene. This CDR3 spans 18 amino acids. J gave up 3 bases and V 2 bases, and 14 bases lay outside the gene matches. The CDR3 region has the DNA TGTGCCAGCAGTTTAGTCCGGGTTGCGGGAGGGTACGACTACGAGCAGTACTTC. As protein: CASSLVRVAGGYDYEQYF.

This clone came up once. CDR3 protein: CASTRQNANTGELFF. CDR3 nucleotides: TGTGCCAGCACCAGACAAAATGCGAACACCGGGGAGCTGTTTTTT. The gene calls are TRBV5-4 and TRBJ2-2; D call uncertain. The germline gives CDR1 SGHNT, CDR2 YYREEE (reference sequence). The CDR3 runs 15 residues. Deletions cut 6 bases from V and 0 bases from J, with 12 bases between.

This chain uses TRBV18 with TRBJ2-2, with D possibly TRBD1 on 6 matching bases. The V gene lost 6 bases and the J gene lost 4 bases, with 15 bases spanning the gap. CDR3 length: 15 amino acids. CDR1 KGHSH and CDR2 LQKENI come from the germline V gene. In nucleotides, the CDR3 is TGTGCCAGCTCCGGCGAAGACAGGCGCACCGGGGAGCTGTTTTTT. This encodes CASSGEDRRTGELFF.

The genes are TRBV7-2 and TRBJ1-1; TRBD1 aligns across 10 bases. The CDR3 spans 17 residues. Germline trimming cut 2 bases from V and 8 bases from J; bases unmatched to any gene: 14. CDR1 SGHTA and CDR2 FQGNSA come from the germline V gene. The DNA of the CDR3 is TGTGCCAGCAGCTTATGGGGGGTGGGACAGGGGTTAACCGAAGCTTTCTTT. Protein sequence: CASSLWGVGQGLTEAFF. The full variable domain, in which reference TRBV7-2 and TRBJ1-1 provide the parts outside the CDR3, is GAGVSQSPSNKVTEKGKDVELRCDPISGHTALYWYRQSLGQGLEFLIYFQGNSAPDKSGLPSDRFSAERTGGSVSTLTIQRTQQEDSAVYLCASSLWGVGQGLTEAFFGQGTRLTVV.

V gene TRBV5-6 combines with J gene TRBJ1-2; D is uncertain. Germline lookup yields CDR1 SGHDT and CDR2 YYEEEE. The length of the CDR3 is 14 residues. V was shortened by 4 bases and J by 2 bases, with 12 bases between the two germline ends. The CDR3 loop is CASSPWQANYGYTF. CDR3 nucleotides: TGTGCCAGCAGCCCCTGGCAGGCGAACTATGGCTACACCTTC. Filled out from reference TRBV5-6 and TRBJ1-2, the complete variable domain reads DAGVTQSPTHLIKTRGQQVTLRCSPKSGHDTVSWYQQALGQGPQFIFQYYEEEERQRGNFPDRFSGHQFPNYSSELNVNALLLGDSALYLCASSPWQANYGYTFGSGTRLTVV.

The genes are TRBV28 and TRBJ2-3, with D unresolved. Germline-derived CDR1 and CDR2 are MDHEN and SYDVKM. V lost 5 bases, J lost 0 bases, and 3 bases lay in between. The CDR3 spans 12 residues. The CDR3 DNA reads TGTGCCAGCAGTCTTAGCACAGATACGCAGTATTTT. Its protein is CASSLSTDTQYF.

This chain uses TRBV30 with TRBJ2-3; 10 bases are a match to TRBD2. CDR3 length: 18 amino acids. J gave up 0 bases and V 0 bases, and 9 bases lay outside the gene matches. CDR1 and CDR2 (germline): GTSNPN, SVGIG (reference sequence). CDR3 nucleotide sequence: TGTGCCTGGAGTGTTTTTTGGACTAGCGGAAAGAGCACAGATACGCAGTATTTT. Its protein is CAWSVFWTSGKSTDTQYF.

The chain employs TRBV28 and TRBJ1-2; TRBD1 might be the D (5 bases). Germline CDR1 is MDHEN and CDR2 is SYDVKM. Deletions cut 7 bases from V and 4 bases from J, with 16 bases between. CDR3 length: 14 residues. CDR3 DNA sequence: TGTGCCAGCACTCCGCCCGGGGGAAGCTATGGCTACACCTTC. Translated, it gives CASTPPGGSYGYTF.

V is TRBV7-2 and J is TRBJ2-2, with 8 bases identical to TRBD2. This CDR3 is built from 16 residues. Trimming at V came to 3 bases and at J to 5 bases, leaving 8 bases not matched to a gene. Germline values: CDR1 SGHTA, CDR2 FQGNSA. Written as DNA, the CDR3 is TGTGCCAGCAGCTTTATCGGGAGGGTCAGTACCGGGGAGCTGTTTTTT. Encoded protein: CASSFIGRVSTGELFF. Full variable domain (outside the CDR3, taken from reference TRBV7-2 and TRBJ2-2): GAGVSQSPSNKVTEKGKDVELRCDPISGHTALYWYRQSLGQGLEFLIYFQGNSAPDKSGLPSDRFSAERTGGSVSTLTIQRTQQEDSAVYLCASSFIGRVSTGELFFGEGSRLTVL.

DNA for the CDR3: TGCGCCAGCAGCCAAGGAAGGGCGGCCAGGGTCTATGGCTACACCTTC. Amino acids: CASSQGRAARVYGYTF. The V call is TRBV4-3, the J call TRBJ1-2; D is possibly TRBD1 (5 bases). The CDR3 covers 16 residues. Germline values: CDR1 LGHNA, CDR2 YSLEER. V was clipped by 1 base and J by 4 bases, with 16 bases between them.